The clone carrying this TCR beta chain occurred many times. Germline trimming cut 4 bases from V and 6 bases from J; bases unmatched to any gene: 8. The length of the CDR3 is 14 residues. The germline V gene encodes CDR1 SQVTM and CDR2 ANQGSEA. Unique molecular identifiers were built into the TCRbeta library. TCRdb reanalysed the PCR reads using MiXCR and keeps one entry per CDR3 protein. The table has approximately 210,000 distinct CDR3 sequences, about 14% seen once; the top ten hold around 14%. This entry comes from a study of T-cell reconstitution after alpha-beta-depleted transplantation in children.

This specimen was PBMCs from the stem cell graft donor, taken from the stem cell graft. The chain couples TRBV29-1 to TRBJ2-1, with TRBD2 matching over 8 bases. The receptor was isolated from a human donor who donated a stem cell graft to a child with acute lymphoblastic leukemia. The CDR3 nucleotides read TGCAGCGTTGTTGCCAGCGGGAGCCCCAATGAGCAGTTCTTC. Translating gives CSVVASGSPNEQFF.